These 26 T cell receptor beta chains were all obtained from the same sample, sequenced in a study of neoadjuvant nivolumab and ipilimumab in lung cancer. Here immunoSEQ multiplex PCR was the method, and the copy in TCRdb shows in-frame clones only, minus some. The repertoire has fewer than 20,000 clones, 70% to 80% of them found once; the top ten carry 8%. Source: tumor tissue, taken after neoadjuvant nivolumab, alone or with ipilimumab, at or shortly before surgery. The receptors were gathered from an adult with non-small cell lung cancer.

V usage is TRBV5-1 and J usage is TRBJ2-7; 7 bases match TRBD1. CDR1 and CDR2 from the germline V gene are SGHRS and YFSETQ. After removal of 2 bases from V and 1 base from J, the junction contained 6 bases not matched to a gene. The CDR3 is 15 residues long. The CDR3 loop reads CASSLYQGVSYEQYF. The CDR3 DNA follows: TGCGCCAGCAGCTTATACCAGGGGGTTTCCTACGAGCAGTACTTC.

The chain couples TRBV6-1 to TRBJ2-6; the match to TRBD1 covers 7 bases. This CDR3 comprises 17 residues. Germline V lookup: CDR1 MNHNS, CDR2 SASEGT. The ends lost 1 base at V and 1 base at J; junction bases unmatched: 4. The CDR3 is CASSEGTGWSGANVLTF. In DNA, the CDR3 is TGTGCCAGCAGTGAAGGGACAGGCTGGTCTGGGGCCAACGTCCTGACTTTC.

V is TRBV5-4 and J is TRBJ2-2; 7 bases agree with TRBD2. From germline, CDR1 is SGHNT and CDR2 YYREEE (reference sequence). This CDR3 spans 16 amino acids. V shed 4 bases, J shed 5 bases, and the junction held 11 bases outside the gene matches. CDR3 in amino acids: CASSQDFLAATGELFF. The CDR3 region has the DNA TGTGCCAGCAGCCAAGACTTCCTAGCGGCAACCGGGGAGCTGTTTTTT.

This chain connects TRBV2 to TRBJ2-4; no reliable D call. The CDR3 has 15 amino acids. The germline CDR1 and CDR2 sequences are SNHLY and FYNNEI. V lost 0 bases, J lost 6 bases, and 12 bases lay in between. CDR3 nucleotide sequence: TGTGCCAGCAGTGAAGCGGGTGGGCAGAGAAACATTCAGTACTTC. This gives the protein CASSEAGGQRNIQYF.

Here the CDR3 reads CASSLLGYEQYF. The CDR3 DNA follows: TGTGCCAGCAGTCTTCTGGGGTACGAGCAGTACTTC. V usage is TRBV6-1 and J usage is TRBJ2-7; D remains ambiguous. V shed 5 bases and J shed 4 bases, with 9 bases lying between them. The germline gives CDR1 MNHNS, CDR2 SASEGT. The CDR3 totals 12 residues.

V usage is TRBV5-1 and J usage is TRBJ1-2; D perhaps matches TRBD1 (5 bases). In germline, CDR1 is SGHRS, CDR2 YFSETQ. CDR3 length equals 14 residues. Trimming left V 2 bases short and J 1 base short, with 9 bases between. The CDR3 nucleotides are TGCGCCAGCAGCTTATCAGGGAGTAACTATGGCTACACCTTC. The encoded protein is CASSLSGSNYGYTF.

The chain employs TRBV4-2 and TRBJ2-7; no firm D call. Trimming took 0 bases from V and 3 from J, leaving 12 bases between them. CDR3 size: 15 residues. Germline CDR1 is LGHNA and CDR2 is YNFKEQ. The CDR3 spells CASSQDWPGDYEQYF. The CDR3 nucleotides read TGTGCCAGCAGCCAAGATTGGCCAGGCGACTACGAGCAGTACTTC.

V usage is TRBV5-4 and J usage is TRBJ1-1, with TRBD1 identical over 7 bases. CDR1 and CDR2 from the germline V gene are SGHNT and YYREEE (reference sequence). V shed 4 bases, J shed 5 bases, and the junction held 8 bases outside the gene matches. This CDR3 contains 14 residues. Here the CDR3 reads CASSTRTGATEAFF. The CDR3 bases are TGTGCCAGCAGCACCAGGACAGGCGCAACTGAAGCTTTCTTT.

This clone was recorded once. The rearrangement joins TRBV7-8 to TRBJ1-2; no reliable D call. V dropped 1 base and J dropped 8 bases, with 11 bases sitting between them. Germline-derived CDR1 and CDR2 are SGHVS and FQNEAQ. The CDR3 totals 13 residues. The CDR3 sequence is CASSLDTPGGYTF. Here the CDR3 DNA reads TGTGCCAGCAGCTTAGACACGCCGGGAGGCTACACCTTC.

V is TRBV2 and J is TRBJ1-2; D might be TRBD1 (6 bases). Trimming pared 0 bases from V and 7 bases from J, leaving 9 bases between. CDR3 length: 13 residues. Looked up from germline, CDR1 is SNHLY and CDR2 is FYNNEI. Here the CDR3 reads CASSEAGGRGYTF. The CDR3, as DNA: TGTGCCAGCAGTGAAGCGGGGGGCCGTGGCTACACCTTC.

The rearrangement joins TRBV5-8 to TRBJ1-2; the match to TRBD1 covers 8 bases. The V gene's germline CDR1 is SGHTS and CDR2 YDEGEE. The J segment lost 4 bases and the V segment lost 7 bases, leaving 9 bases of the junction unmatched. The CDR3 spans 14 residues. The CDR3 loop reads CASGDGQGVYGYTF. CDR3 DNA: TGTGCCAGCGGCGACGGACAGGGAGTCTATGGCTACACCTTC. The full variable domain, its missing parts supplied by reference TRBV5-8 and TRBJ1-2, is EAGVTQSPTHLIKTRGQQATLRCSPISGHTSVYWYQQALGLGLQFLLWYDEGEERNRGNFPPRFSGRQFPNYSSELNVNALELEDSALYLCASGDGQGVYGYTFGSGTRLTVV.

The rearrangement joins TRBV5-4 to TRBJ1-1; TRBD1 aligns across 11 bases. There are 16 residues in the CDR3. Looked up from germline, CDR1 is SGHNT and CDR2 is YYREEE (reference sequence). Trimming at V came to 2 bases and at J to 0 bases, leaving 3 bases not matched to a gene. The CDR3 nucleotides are TGTGCCAGCAGCTTTGGACAGGGGGCATTGAACACTGAAGCTTTCTTT. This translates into CASSFGQGALNTEAFF.

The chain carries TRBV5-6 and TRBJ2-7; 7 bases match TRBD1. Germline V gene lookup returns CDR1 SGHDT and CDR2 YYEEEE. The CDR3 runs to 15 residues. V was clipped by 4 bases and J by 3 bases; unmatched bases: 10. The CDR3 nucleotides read TGTGCCAGCAGCCCGGGTTCGGGACAGAACTACGAGCAGTACTTC. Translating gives CASSPGSGQNYEQYF. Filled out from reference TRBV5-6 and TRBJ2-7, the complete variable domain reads DAGVTQSPTHLIKTRGQQVTLRCSPKSGHDTVSWYQQALGQGPQFIFQYYEEEERQRGNFPDRFSGHQFPNYSSELNVNALLLGDSALYLCASSPGSGQNYEQYFGPGTRLTVT.

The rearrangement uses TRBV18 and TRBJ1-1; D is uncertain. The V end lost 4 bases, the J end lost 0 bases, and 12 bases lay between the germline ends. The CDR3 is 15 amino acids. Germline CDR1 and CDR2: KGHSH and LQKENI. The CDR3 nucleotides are TGTGCCAGCTCACAGTTGGAAACTATGAACACTGAAGCTTTCTTT. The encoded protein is CASSQLETMNTEAFF. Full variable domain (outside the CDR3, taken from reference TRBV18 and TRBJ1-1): NAGVMQNPRHLVRRRGQEARLRCSPMKGHSHVYWYRQLPEEGLKFMVYLQKENIIDESGMPKERFSAEFPKEGPSILRIQQVVRGDSAAYFCASSQLETMNTEAFFGQGTRLTVV.

The CDR3 loop reads CSVEDFPARVHGYTF. In DNA, the CDR3 is TGCAGCGTTGAAGATTTCCCGGCCCGGGTTCATGGCTACACCTTC. The chain joins TRBV29-1 to TRBJ1-2; D remains unclear. Germline CDR1 and CDR2: SQVTM and ANQGSEA. The V end lost 0 bases, the J end lost 6 bases, and 17 bases lay between the germline ends. CDR3 size: 15 residues.

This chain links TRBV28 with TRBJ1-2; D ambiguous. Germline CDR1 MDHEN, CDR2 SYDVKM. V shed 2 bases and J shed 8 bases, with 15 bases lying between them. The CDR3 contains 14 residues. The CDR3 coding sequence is TGTGCCAGCAGTTTAGCCTCGGCACCCAGCGGCTACACCTTC. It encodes CASSLASAPSGYTF.

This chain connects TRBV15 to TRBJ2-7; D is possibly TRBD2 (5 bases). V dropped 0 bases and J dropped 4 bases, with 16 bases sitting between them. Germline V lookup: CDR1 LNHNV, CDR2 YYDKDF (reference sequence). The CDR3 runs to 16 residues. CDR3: CATSRDPGMEQYEQYF. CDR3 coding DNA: TGTGCCACCAGCAGAGATCCCGGGATGGAGCAATACGAGCAGTACTTC.

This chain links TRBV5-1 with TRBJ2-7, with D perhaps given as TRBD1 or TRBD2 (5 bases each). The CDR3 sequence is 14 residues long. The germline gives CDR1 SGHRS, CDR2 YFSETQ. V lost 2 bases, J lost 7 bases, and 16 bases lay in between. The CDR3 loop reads CASSFRDGREEQYF. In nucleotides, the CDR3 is TGCGCCAGCAGCTTCAGGGACGGTAGAGAAGAGCAGTACTTC. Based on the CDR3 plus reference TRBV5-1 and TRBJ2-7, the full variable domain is KAGVTQTPRYLIKTRGQQVTLSCSPISGHRSVSWYQQTPGQGLQFLFEYFSETQRNKGNFPGRFSGRQFSNSRSEMNVSTLELGDSALYLCASSFRDGREEQYFGPGTRLTVT.

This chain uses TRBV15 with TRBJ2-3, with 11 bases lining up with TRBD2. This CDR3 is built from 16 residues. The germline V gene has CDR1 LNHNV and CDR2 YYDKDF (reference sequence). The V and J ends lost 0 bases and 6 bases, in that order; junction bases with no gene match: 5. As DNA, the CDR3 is TGTGCCACCAGCAGAGAGGCTAGCGGGGGGCGTGATACGCAGTATTTT. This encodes CATSREASGGRDTQYF.

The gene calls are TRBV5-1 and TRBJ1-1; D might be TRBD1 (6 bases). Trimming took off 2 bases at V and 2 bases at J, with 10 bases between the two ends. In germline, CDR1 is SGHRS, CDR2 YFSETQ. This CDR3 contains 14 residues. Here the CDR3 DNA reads TGCGCCAGCAGCTTAGGACAGACTAACACTGAAGCTTTCTTT. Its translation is CASSLGQTNTEAFF.

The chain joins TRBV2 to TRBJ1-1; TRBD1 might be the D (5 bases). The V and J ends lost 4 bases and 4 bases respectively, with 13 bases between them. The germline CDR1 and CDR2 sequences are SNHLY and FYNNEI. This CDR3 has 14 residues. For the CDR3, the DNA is TGTGCCAGCAGTGCGATAAGGGGTGGCACTGAAGCTTTCTTT. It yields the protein CASSAIRGGTEAFF.

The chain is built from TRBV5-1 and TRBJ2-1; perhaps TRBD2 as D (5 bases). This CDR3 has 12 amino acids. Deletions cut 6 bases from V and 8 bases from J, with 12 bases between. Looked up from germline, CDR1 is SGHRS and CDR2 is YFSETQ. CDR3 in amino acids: CASKPGGDEQFF. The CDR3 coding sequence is TGCGCCAGCAAACCTGGAGGCGATGAGCAGTTCTTC.

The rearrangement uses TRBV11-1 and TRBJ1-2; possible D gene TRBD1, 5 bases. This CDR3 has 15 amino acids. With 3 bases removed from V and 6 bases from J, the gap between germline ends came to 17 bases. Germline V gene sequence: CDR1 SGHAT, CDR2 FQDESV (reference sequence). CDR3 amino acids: CASSFDGRGEDGYTF. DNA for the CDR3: TGTGCCAGCAGCTTCGATGGGAGGGGCGAGGATGGCTACACCTTC.

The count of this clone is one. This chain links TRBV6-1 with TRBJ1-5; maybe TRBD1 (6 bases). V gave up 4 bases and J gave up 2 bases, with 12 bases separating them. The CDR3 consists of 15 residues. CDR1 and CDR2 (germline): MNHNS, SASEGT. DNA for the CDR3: TGTGCCAGCAGTGCGGGGGCCCGCGGCAATCAGCCCCAGCATTTT. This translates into CASSAGARGNQPQHF.

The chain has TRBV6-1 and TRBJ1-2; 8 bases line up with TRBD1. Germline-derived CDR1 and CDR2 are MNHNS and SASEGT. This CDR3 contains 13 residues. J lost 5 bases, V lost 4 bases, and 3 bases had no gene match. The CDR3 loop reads CASSVRDRYGYTF. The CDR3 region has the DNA TGTGCCAGCAGTGTCCGGGACAGGTATGGCTACACCTTC.

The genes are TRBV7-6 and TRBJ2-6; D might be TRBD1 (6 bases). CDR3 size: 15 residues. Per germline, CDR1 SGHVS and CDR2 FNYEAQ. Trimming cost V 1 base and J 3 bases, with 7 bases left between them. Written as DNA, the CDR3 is TGTGCCAGCAGCTTAGAGGGGGTTGGGGCCAACGTCCTGACTTTC. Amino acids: CASSLEGVGANVLTF.